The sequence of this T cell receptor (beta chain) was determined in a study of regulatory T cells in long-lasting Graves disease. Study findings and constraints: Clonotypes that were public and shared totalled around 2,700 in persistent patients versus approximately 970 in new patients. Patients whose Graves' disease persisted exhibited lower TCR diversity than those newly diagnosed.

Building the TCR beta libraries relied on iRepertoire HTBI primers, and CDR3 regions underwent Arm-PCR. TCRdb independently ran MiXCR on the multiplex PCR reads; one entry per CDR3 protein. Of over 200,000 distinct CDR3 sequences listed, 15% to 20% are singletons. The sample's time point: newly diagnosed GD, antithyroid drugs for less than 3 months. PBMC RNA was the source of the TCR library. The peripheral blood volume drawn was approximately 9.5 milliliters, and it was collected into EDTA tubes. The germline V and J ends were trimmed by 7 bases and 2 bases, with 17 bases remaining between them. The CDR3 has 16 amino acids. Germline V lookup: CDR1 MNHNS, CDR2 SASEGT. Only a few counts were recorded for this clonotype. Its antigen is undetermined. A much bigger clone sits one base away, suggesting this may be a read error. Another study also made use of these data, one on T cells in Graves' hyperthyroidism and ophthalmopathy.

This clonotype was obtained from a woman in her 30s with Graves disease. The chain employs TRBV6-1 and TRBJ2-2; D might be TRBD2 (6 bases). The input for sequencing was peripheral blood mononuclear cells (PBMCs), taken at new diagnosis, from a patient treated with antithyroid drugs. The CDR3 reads CASKARDGLNTGELFF. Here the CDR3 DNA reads TGTGCCAGCAAGGCCCGGGACGGACTAAACACCGGGGAGCTGTTTTTT.